This T cell receptor (beta chain) was sequenced for a study of T cells after yellow fever vaccination. Looking at the study overall: Low-cell-number fractions were prepared with SMART-Seq v4 Ultra Low Input. Notes on the study in general: Post-booster repertoires contained most primary-vaccination clones again (about 95% CD4, roughly 90% CD8).

Germline values: CDR1 MNHNS, CDR2 SASEGT. The length of the CDR3 is 14 residues. V dropped 6 bases and J dropped 4 bases, with 16 bases sitting between them. Note on this clonotype: Its cognate antigen is unknown.

Researchers made TCR cDNA using 5'RACE template switching, and this step added a universal primer site and UMIs. Each CDR3 protein gets one entry after TCRdb re-called the 5' RACE reads with MiXCR. The table records roughly 500,000 distinct CDR3 sequences, less than 20% of them present only once. This TCR came from a young man who received the YFV17D yellow fever vaccine. The sample in question was PBMCs, obtained 15 days after the yellow fever booster vaccination. The genes are TRBV6-1 and TRBJ2-7; unclear D gene. For the CDR3, the DNA is TGTGCCAGCAGCCCTCTGGGGATCGGTTACGAGCAGTACTTC. Its protein product is CASSPLGIGYEQYF.